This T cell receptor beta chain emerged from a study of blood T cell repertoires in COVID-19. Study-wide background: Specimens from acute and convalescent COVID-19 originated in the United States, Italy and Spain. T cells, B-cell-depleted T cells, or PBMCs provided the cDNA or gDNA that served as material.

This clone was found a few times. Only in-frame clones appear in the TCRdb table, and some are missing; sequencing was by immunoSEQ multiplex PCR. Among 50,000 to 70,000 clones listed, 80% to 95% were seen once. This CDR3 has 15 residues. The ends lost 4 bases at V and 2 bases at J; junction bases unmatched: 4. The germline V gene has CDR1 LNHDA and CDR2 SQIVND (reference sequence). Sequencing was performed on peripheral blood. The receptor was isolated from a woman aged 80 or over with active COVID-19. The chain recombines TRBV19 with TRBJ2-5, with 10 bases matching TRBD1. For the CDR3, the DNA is TGTGCCAGTAGTAGTGTGGGACAGGGGCAAGAGACCCAGTACTTC. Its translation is CASSSVGQGQETQYF.